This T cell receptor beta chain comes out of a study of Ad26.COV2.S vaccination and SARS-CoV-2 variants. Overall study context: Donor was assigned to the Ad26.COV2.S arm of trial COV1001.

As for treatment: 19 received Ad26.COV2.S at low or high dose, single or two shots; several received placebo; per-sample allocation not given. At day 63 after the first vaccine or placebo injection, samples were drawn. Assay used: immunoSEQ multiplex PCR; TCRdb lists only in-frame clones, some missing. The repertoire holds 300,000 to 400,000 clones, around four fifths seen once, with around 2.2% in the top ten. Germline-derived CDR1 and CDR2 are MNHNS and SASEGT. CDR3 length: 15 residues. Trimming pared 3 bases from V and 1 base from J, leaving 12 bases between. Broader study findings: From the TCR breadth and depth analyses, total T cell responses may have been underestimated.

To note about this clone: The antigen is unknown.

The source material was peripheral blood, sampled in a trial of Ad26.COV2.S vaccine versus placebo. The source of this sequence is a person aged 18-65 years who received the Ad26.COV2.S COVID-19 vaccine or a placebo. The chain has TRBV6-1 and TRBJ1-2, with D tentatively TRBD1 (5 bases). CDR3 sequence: CASSEVQARNYGYTF. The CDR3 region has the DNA TGTGCCAGCAGTGAGGTACAGGCACGTAACTATGGCTACACCTTC.